This TCR beta chain was documented in a study of PD-1 blockade in classical Hodgkin lymphoma. Overall study findings and caveats: Newly diagnosed patients were said to have less baseline TCR diversity than healthy donors did. Differences between repertoires have undefined causes, possibly disease activity or prior therapy. With CD4+ cells, TCR diversity rose significantly by C4D1, but not with CD8+ cells. Patients were excluded if nivolumab began under 1 year after ASCT (the autologous transplant).

Sequencing used immunoSEQ multiplex PCR; TCRdb keeps in-frame clones, though not all of them. The table records roughly 140,000 clones, about four fifths of them present only once. Comment on this clone: What it binds is unknown.

This CDR3 comprises 16 residues. V was pared by 1 base and J by 2 bases, with 12 bases between. Germline lookup yields CDR1 KGHSH and CDR2 LQKENI. Each of the patients experienced relapse following autologous stem cell transplantation, and their brentuximab vedotin exposure differed. This TCR derives from a human donor with classical Hodgkin lymphoma. The sample here was peripheral blood mononuclear cells (PBMCs), taken before the second cycle of nivolumab. V and J are TRBV18 and TRBJ1-5, with TRBD1 as a possible D gene (6 bases). The CDR3 loop reads CASSPLGGRGNQPQHF. Written as DNA, the CDR3 is TGTGCCAGCTCACCACTAGGGGGAAGGGGCAATCAGCCCCAGCATTTT. Based on the CDR3 plus reference TRBV18 and TRBJ1-5, the full variable domain is NAGVMQNPRHLVRRRGQEARLRCSPMKGHSHVYWYRQLPEEGLKFMVYLQKENIIDESGMPKERFSAEFPKEGPSILRIQQVVRGDSAAYFCASSPLGGRGNQPQHFGDGTRLSIL.